Sequencing of this T cell receptor (beta chain) was carried out in a study of shared clonotypes between healthy human individuals. The table came from immunoSEQ multiplex PCR; TCRdb's copy has only in-frame clones and leaves some out. The sample has roughly 1,000,000 clones; about four fifths are singletons. Study observations and caveats: Sequencing depth was expected to affect clonotype sharing among donors.

Looked up from germline, CDR1 is GTSNPN and CDR2 is SVGIG (reference sequence). V was clipped by 5 bases and J by 5 bases; unmatched bases: 6. CDR3 length: 13 residues. A note on this clone: The antigen is unknown.

This receptor was identified in a man younger than 30 in good health. Some clones in this sample may be carry-over from other donors' samples. Sample: memory CD4+ T cells from PBMCs. Documented subset: CD45RA-negative fraction. The rearrangement uses TRBV30 and TRBJ2-3, with 8 positions matching TRBD1. The CDR3: CAWSGQDGDTQYF. In DNA form, the CDR3 reads TGTGCCTGGTCGGGACAGGACGGAGATACGCAGTATTTT.